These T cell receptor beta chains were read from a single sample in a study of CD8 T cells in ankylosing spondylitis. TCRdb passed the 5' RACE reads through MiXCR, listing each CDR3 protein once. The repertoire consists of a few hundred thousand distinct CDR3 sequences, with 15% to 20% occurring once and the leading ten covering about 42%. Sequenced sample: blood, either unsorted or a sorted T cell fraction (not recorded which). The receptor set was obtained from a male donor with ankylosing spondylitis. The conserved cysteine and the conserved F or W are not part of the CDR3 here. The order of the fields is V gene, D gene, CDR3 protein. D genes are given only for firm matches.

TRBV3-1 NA ASSQVNTGELF
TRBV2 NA ASSLGTENTWRGYT
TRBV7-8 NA ASSLGGRQLF
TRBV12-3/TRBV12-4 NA ASTRGGSYEQY
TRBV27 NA ASSFNPVGLNEQF
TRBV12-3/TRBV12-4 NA ASSDLSYNEQF
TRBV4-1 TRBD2 ASSQVPGTSGSYQETQY
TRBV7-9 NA ASSFNRKNEQF
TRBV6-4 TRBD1 ASSEASGQGNNEQF
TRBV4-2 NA ASSPVGGGPDTQY
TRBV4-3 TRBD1 ASSQDRGTGSYGYT
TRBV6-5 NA ASSYSMFTDTQY
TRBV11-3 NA ASSLDSGAYNEQF
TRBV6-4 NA ASSEVGGDNTGELF
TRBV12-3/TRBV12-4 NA ASSFSGNTIY
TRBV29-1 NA SVEGGAIEDTQY
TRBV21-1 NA ASSKHRPAGGLDSPGSCF
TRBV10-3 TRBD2 ATGTSGDNEQF
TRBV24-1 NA ATSDFFRTNTDTQY
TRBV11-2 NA ASSLRVDGLQKLF
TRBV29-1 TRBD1 SVETGQGGTEAF
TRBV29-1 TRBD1 SVDQGQGAYEQY
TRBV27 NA ASSSPGAISYNEQF
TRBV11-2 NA ASSFWRDQETQY
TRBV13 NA ASSSQMGWVASYNEQF
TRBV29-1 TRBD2 SVLGLAETSYNEQF
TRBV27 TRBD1 ASTGTGGNSPLH
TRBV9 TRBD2 ASSTSPGGGGLEQY
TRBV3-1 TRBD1 ASSQGYDRALYEQY
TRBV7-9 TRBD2 ASTIGLANYNEQF
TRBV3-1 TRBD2 ASSQGRGGPDTQY
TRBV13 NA ASSHSTGRIPLDTQY
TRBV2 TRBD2 ASSSLAGEIYEQF
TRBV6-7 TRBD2 AVGREANNEQF
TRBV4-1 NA ASSQEVGWSYEQY
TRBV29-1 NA SAAPGDNYGYT
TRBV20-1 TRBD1 SAWHPGQGHSNTEAF
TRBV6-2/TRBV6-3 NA ASSADLEGFDGYT
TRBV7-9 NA ASSLTRDAF
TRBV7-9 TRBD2 ASSTGTSLYNEQF
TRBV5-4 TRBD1 ASSFDRGRYEQY
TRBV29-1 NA SVVLAKNIQY
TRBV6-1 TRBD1 AGTGGETGELF
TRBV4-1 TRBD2 ASSQLTSRAYNEQF
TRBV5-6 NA ASSLPRNEKLF
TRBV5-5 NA ASSLFAGKSNEQF
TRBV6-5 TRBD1 ASNSGTGSYEQY
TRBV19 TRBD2 ASSIATSGTDTQY
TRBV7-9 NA ATDRPLYNEQF
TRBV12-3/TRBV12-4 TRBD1 ASSPGTGGSNQPQH
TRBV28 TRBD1 ASSRTGGSTEAF
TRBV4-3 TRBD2 ASSPGTSASRGADTQY
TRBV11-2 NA ASSGNPPTEAF
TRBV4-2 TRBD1 ASSQWGQGASEQY
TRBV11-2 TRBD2 ASSLDVALAGNSDTQY
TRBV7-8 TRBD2 ASSLWRGNGELF
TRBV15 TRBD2 ATSRGPSGGHQETQY
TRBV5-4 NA ASSLLSAPIGNTEAF
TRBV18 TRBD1 ASSPSGTGAPFFYGYT